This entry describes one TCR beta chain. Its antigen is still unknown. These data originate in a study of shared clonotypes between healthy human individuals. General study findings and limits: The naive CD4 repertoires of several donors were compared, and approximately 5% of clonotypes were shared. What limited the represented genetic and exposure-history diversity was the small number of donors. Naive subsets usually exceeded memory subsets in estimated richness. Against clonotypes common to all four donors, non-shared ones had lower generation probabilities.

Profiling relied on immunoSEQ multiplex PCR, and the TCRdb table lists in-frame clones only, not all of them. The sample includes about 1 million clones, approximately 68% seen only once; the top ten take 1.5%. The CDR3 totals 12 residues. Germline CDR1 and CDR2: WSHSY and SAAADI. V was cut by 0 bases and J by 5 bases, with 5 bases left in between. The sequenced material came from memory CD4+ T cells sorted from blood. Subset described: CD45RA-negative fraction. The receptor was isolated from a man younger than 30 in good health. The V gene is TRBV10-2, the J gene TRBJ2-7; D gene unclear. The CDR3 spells CASSESRHEQYF. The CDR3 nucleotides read TGCGCCAGCAGTGAGTCGAGACACGAGCAGTACTTC.